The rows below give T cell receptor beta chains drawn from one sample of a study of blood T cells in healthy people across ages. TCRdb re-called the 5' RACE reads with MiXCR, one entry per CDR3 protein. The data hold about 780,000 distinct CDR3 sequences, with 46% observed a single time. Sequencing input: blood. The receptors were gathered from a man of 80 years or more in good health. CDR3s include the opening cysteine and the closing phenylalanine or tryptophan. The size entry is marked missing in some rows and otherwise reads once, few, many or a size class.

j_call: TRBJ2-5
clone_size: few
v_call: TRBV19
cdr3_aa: CASSSGLGETQYF

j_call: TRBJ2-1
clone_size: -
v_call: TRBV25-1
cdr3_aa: CASSGVNNEQFF

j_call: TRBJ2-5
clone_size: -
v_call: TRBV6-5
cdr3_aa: CASSSPGLAEETQYF

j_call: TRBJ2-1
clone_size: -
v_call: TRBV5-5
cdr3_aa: CASRASFLAGAIEQFF

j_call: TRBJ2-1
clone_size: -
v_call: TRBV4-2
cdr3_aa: CASSQDGRPYNERFF

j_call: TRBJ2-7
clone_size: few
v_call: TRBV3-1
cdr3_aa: CASSQPGTGPYEQYF

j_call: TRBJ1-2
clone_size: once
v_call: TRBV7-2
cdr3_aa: CASSLMAGNYGYTF

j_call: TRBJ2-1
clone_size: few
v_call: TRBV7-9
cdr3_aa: CASNSGRGRGLNNEQFF

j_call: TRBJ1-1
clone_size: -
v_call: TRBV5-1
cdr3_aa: CASSLVGTGVRNTEAFF

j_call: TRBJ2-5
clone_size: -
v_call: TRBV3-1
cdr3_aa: CASSQETDRAGGETQYF

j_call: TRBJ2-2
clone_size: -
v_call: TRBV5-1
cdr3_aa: CASSSNRGLSGGELFF

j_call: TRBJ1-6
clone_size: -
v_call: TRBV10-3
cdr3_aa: CAISESKQGLNSPLHF

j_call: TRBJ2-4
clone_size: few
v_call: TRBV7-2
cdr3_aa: CASSPRDRLYKNIQYF

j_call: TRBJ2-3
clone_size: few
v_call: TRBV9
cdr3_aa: CASSVSGRVSTDTQYF

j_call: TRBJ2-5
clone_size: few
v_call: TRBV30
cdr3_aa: CAWRAAQETQYF

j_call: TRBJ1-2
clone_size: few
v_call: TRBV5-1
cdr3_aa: CASSLVQGENYGYTF

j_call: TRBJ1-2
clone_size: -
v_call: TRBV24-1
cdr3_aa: CATSDSRTVIGYTF

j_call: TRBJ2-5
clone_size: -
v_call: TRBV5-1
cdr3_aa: CASSPARETSPETQYF